These 3 T cell receptor beta chains share one sample of origin, sequenced in a study of shared clonotypes between healthy human individuals. The assay was immunoSEQ multiplex PCR, and TCRdb's table has in-frame clones only and misses some. The data contain 1.6 million or so clones, approximately 97% of them seen just once; the ten biggest clones take up 1.2%. Sequencing was done on a sample of naive CD4+ T cells sorted from blood. Noted subset: CD45RA+ positively selected. The origin of the receptors is a man in his thirties or forties in good health.

CDR3 loop: CASSQETGETQYF. The DNA of the CDR3 is TGCGCCAGCAGCCAAGAGACTGGGGAGACCCAGTACTTC. This chain joins TRBV4-3 and TRBJ2-5; D is unclear. Germline V lookup: CDR1 LGHNA, CDR2 YSLEER. Trimming shortened V by 0 bases and J by 5 bases, and 7 bases separated the two germline ends. The CDR3 is 13 amino acids.

The chain recombines TRBV5-1 with TRBJ1-5, with 7 nucleotides matching TRBD1. The CDR3 is 21 amino acids. After removal of 0 bases from V and 3 bases from J, the junction contained 21 bases not matched to a gene. CDR1 and CDR2 (germline): SGHRS, YFSETQ. CDR3 sequence: CASSLGLDRALGMVFNQPQHF. Written as DNA, the CDR3 is TGCGCCAGCAGCTTGGGACTAGACAGGGCTCTAGGTATGGTATTCAATCAGCCCCAGCATTTT.

This sequence joins TRBV10-2 and TRBJ2-1; TRBD1 might be the D (6 bases). Germline V gene lookup returns CDR1 WSHSY and CDR2 SAAADI. The CDR3 covers 15 residues. Trimming stripped 4 bases from V and 0 bases from J, with 10 bases between. The CDR3 sequence is CASSVMGASYNEQFF. The CDR3 bases are TGCGCCAGCAGTGTGATGGGGGCCTCCTACAATGAGCAGTTCTTC.